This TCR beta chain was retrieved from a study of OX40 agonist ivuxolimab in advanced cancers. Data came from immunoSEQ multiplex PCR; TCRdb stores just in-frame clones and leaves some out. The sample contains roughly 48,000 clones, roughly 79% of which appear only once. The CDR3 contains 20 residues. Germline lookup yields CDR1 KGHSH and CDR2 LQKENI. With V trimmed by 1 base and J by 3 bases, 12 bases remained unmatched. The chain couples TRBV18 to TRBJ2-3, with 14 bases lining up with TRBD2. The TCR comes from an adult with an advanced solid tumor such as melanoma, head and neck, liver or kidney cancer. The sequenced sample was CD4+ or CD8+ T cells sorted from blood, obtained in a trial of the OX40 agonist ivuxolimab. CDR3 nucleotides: TGTGCCAGCTCACCACTGTTGACTAGCGGGAGGGCCAGGGCAACAGATACGCAGTATTTT. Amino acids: CASSPLLTSGRARATDTQYF. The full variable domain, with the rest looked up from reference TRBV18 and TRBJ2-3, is NAGVMQNPRHLVRRRGQEARLRCSPMKGHSHVYWYRQLPEEGLKFMVYLQKENIIDESGMPKERFSAEFPKEGPSILRIQQVVRGDSAAYFCASSPLLTSGRARATDTQYFGPGTRLTVL.